Below are 4 T cell receptor beta chains sequenced from a single sample in a study of T cell responses to AZD1222 COVID-19 vaccine. Produced via immunoSEQ multiplex PCR; TCRdb's table is partial and in-frame only. Counted here are 120,000 or so clones, approximately 85% occurring once; the ten biggest clones make up roughly 1.6%. The sample consisted of peripheral blood, taken on day 0 of AZD1222 vaccination. The source is an adult in good health.

The chain combines TRBV5-6 with TRBJ2-1; 8 nucleotides agree with TRBD1. CDR1 is SGHDT, CDR2 YYEEEE, per germline. V lost 5 bases to trimming and J lost 8 bases; unmatched junction nucleotides: 12. There are 15 residues in the CDR3. The CDR3 nucleotides read TGTGCCAGCAGTTTTTATGACAGGGGTCGGGATGAGCAGTTCTTC. This codes for CASSFYDRGRDEQFF.

This clone was counted a single time. The V call is TRBV5-8, the J call TRBJ2-7; D may be TRBD1 (6 bases). This CDR3 region has 13 residues. Germline assignment: CDR1 SGHTS and CDR2 YDEGEE. V was cut by 6 bases and J by 6 bases, with 16 bases left in between. This chain's CDR3 is CASTRNYRVEQYF. The CDR3 DNA follows: TGTGCCAGCACACGCAATTACAGGGTCGAGCAGTACTTC.

In its sample, this clone was seen many times. The rearrangement uses TRBV6-5 and TRBJ1-2; a weak D match, TRBD1 (6 bases). The V gene lost 10 bases and the J gene lost 4 bases, with 16 bases spanning the gap. Germline lookup yields CDR1 MNHEY and CDR2 SVGAGI. This CDR3 is 13 amino acids long. In nucleotides, the CDR3 is TGTGCCACCACTTTCGGAGGGGGCTATGGCTACACCTTC. Its protein product is CATTFGGGYGYTF.

In this sample, this clone turned up a few times. This chain uses TRBV19 with TRBJ2-7; 15 positions match TRBD2. CDR1 is LNHDA and CDR2 is SQIVND in the germline V gene (reference sequence). This CDR3 contains 15 residues. The J segment lost 6 bases and the V segment lost 5 bases, leaving 5 bases of the junction unmatched. The CDR3 here is CASSLRTSGRGEQYF. The CDR3 DNA is TGTGCCAGTAGTCTGCGGACTAGCGGGAGGGGCGAGCAGTACTTC. The full variable domain, its missing parts supplied by reference TRBV19 and TRBJ2-7, is DGGITQSPKYLFRKEGQNVTLSCEQNLNHDAMYWYRQDPGQGLRLIYYSQIVNDFQKGDIAEGYSVSREKKESFPLTVTSAQKNPTAFYLCASSLRTSGRGEQYFGPGTRLTVT.